This entry lists 14 T cell receptor beta chains sequenced from one sample in a study of shared clonotypes between healthy human individuals. Profiling relied on immunoSEQ multiplex PCR, and the TCRdb table lists in-frame clones only, not all of them. The sample has around 2.5 million clones, over 85% seen once. Sequences were obtained from naive CD4+ T cells from PBMCs. Specified subset: CD45RA+ positively selected. These receptors all come from a man younger than 35 in good health. Some clones in this sample may be carry-over from other donors' samples.

The rearrangement links TRBV2 to TRBJ2-3, with D unclear. The CDR3 sequence is 15 residues long. V was clipped by 1 base and J by 2 bases, with 10 bases between them. Germline loops: CDR1 SNHLY, CDR2 FYNNEI. CDR3 in DNA: TGTGCCAGCAGTGAAGGCAGATTTAACACAGATACGCAGTATTTT. Its protein is CASSEGRFNTDTQYF.

This rearrangement joins TRBV5-1 to TRBJ2-2; TRBD1 aligns across 7 bases. The CDR3 runs to 15 residues. The V segment lost 3 bases and the J segment 5 bases; nucleotides outside the gene matches: 7. Germline loops: CDR1 SGHRS, CDR2 YFSETQ. CDR3 DNA: TGCGCCAGCAGCTGGAATCCGACAGGGACCGGGGAGCTGTTTTTT. Protein: CASSWNPTGTGELFF. The whole variable domain, filled in from reference TRBV5-1 and TRBJ2-2, reads KAGVTQTPRYLIKTRGQQVTLSCSPISGHRSVSWYQQTPGQGLQFLFEYFSETQRNKGNFPGRFSGRQFSNSRSEMNVSTLELGDSALYLCASSWNPTGTGELFFGEGSRLTVL.

CDR3: CASSLFSGRANEQFF. Here the CDR3 DNA reads TGTGCCAGCAGCTTGTTTAGCGGGAGGGCTAATGAGCAGTTCTTC. The chain links TRBV5-4 to TRBJ2-1, with 11 nucleotides matching TRBD2. The length of the CDR3 is 15 residues. The germline V gene has CDR1 SGHNT and CDR2 YYREEE (reference sequence). The trim removed 1 base at V and 7 bases at J, leaving 4 bases unmatched.

The rearrangement uses TRBV27 and TRBJ1-5; D ambiguous. The CDR3 runs 17 residues. Germline V gene data show CDR1 as MNHEY and CDR2 as SMNVEV (reference sequence). V was trimmed by 5 bases and J by 7 bases, leaving 24 bases between them. The CDR3 DNA reads TGTGCCAGCAGTCCTCTCCTCGGGTCGGGAGGCAGCCAGCCCCAGCATTTT. This codes for CASSPLLGSGGSQPQHF.

This clone has only one observation. The J gene is TRBJ2-4, the V gene TRBV5-4; TRBD2 might be the D (6 bases). Trimming removed 4 bases from V and 3 bases from J, with 14 bases in between. Germline V lookup: CDR1 SGHNT, CDR2 YYREEE (reference sequence). This CDR3 is 15 amino acids long. The CDR3 reads CASSPGSGVKNIQYF. In DNA form, the CDR3 reads TGTGCCAGCAGCCCGGGATCGGGAGTCAAAAACATTCAGTACTTC.

V usage is TRBV19 and J usage is TRBJ2-7; D not certain. Trimming left V 9 bases short and J 4 bases short, with 13 bases between. The V gene's germline CDR1 is LNHDA and CDR2 SQIVND (reference sequence). This CDR3 contains 12 residues. CDR3 region: CASEKDGYEQYF. The CDR3, as DNA: TGTGCCAGCGAAAAGGACGGGTACGAGCAGTACTTC.

The genes are TRBV11-2 and TRBJ2-5; D not resolved. The CDR3 has 16 residues. Germline CDR1 SGHAT, CDR2 FQNNGV. V dropped 5 bases and J dropped 1 base, with 17 bases sitting between them. The CDR3 spells CASSTGIDRVQETQYF. CDR3 sequence (DNA): TGTGCCAGCAGCACCGGAATCGACCGCGTCCAAGAGACCCAGTACTTC. Combining the CDR3 with reference TRBV11-2 and TRBJ2-5 gives the whole variable domain EAGVAQSPRYKIIEKRQSVAFWCNPISGHATLYWYQQILGQGPKLLIQFQNNGVVDDSQLPKDRFSAERLKGVDSTLKIQPAKLEDSAVYLCASSTGIDRVQETQYFGPGTRLLVL.

This clone occurred once. The chain combines TRBV7-6 with TRBJ2-2, with TRBD1 matching 8 bases. This CDR3 is 16 amino acids long. Germline V CDR1 and CDR2: SGHVS, FNYEAQ. V lost 5 bases, J lost 2 bases, and 7 bases stayed unmatched. CDR3 protein: CASSPRTGSNTGELFF. Here the CDR3 DNA reads TGTGCCAGCAGCCCCCGGACAGGGTCTAACACCGGGGAGCTGTTTTTT.

The chain carries TRBV28 and TRBJ2-5; perhaps TRBD2 as D (7 bases). This CDR3 is 17 amino acids long. Germline V gives CDR1 MDHEN, CDR2 SYDVKM. Deletions cut 1 base from V and 4 bases from J, with 19 bases between. The CDR3 coding sequence is TGTGCCAGCAGTTTATCATTGGGTTCGGGGGGCGCAGAGACCCAGTACTTC. As protein: CASSLSLGSGGAETQYF.

V is TRBV27 and J is TRBJ1-1, with D hard to call. Germline values: CDR1 MNHEY, CDR2 SMNVEV (reference sequence). V lost 5 bases to trimming and J lost 5 bases, with 15 bases between them. CDR3 length equals 14 residues. The CDR3 is CASSTTPPGTEAFF. For the CDR3, the DNA is TGTGCCAGCAGTACCACACCCCCGGGGACTGAAGCTTTCTTT.

A remark on this clone: Other nucleotide sequences from this sample produce the same CDR3. The V and J genes are TRBV6-1 and TRBJ2-5, with 8 bases matching TRBD1. There are 13 residues in the CDR3. Germline values: CDR1 MNHNS, CDR2 SASEGT. V dropped 5 bases and J dropped 2; count of bases not matched to a gene: 1. The CDR3 DNA follows: TGTGCCAGCAGTAGGACAGGGCAAGAGACCCAGTACTTC. It encodes CASSRTGQETQYF.

The rearrangement joins TRBV15 to TRBJ1-4; 8 nucleotides agree with TRBD1. Trimming took 5 bases from V and 6 from J; bases not matched to a gene: 5. From germline, CDR1 is LNHNV and CDR2 YYDKDF (reference sequence). The CDR3 is 14 amino acids. This CDR3 is CATSRTGTYEKLFF. DNA for the CDR3: TGTGCCACCAGCCGGACAGGGACTTATGAAAAACTGTTTTTT.

The rearrangement links TRBV25-1 to TRBJ2-3; possibly TRBD1 for D (5 bases). This CDR3 region has 14 residues. Trimming removed 6 bases from V and 1 base from J, with 11 bases in between. The V gene's germline CDR1 is MGHDK and CDR2 SYGVNS. The DNA for the CDR3 is TGTGCCAGCAGATCAGGGATGGGCACAGATACGCAGTATTTT. Its translation: CASRSGMGTDTQYF.

The CDR3 spells CASSARDRENTQYF. The CDR3 coding sequence is TGTGCCAGCAGCGCCCGGGACAGAGAAAATACGCAGTATTTT. V is TRBV9 and J is TRBJ2-3; 7 bases fit TRBD1. Germline CDR1 SGDLS, CDR2 YYNGEE. This CDR3 comprises 14 residues. Trimming at V came to 3 bases and at J to 7 bases, leaving 8 bases not matched to a gene.